A single sample is the source of the 2 T cell receptor beta chains below, sequenced in a study of graft-versus-host responses after intestinal transplantation (dated by TCRdb to 2020 to 2022). Libraries were prepared through the immunoSEQ multiplex PCR assay. This is the immuneACCESS table as TCRdb keeps it, with only in-frame sequences that have V and J called. A part of the clones is gone; compared with another copy, unresolved V genes explain less than half, and the rest is unexplained. This sample comprises roughly 60,000 clones, 70% to 90% of them detected only once. Roughly 1.5% of the sample goes to the ten largest clones. Sequencing was performed on PBMCs, taken 26 days after transplant. All receptors derive from a human patient who received an intestinal transplant, so some T cells may come from the graft donor.

The gene calls are TRBV11-2 and TRBJ1-4, with D possibly TRBD1 on 6 matching bases. The CDR3 consists of 14 residues. The germline CDR1 and CDR2 sequences are SGHAT and FQNNGV. V was cut by 3 bases and J by 8 bases, with 13 bases left in between. The CDR3 nucleotides read TGTGCCAGCAGCTTCCGGACAGAGGGGGAAAAACTGTTTTTT. Protein product: CASSFRTEGEKLFF.

This clone was observed a handful of times. The V call is TRBV6-5, the J call TRBJ1-1; the match to TRBD1 covers 9 bases. Unmatched junction bases numbered 2, after V lost 2 bases and J lost 4 bases. Looked up from germline, CDR1 is MNHEY and CDR2 is SVGAGI. The length of the CDR3 is 14 residues. The CDR3 coding sequence is TGTGCCAGCAGTTACCTGACAGGGGGCACTGAAGCTTTCTTT. As protein: CASSYLTGGTEAFF.